This is a list of T cell receptor beta chains from one sample in a study of blood T cell repertoires in COVID-19. Sequencing was performed with immunoSEQ multiplex PCR; in TCRdb, only in-frame clones are kept and a portion is missing. This sample has some 110,000 clones, with around 85% found just once. Input material: peripheral blood. These receptors were collected from an elderly woman with active or convalescent COVID-19. Both conserved end residues are trimmed from each CDR3. The order of the fields is CDR3 protein, J gene, V gene.

ASSEYLGLGDEQF	TRBJ2-1	TRBV25-1
ATSRGQGASGANVLT	TRBJ2-6	TRBV15
ASSMEGISGNTIY	TRBJ1-3	TRBV19
ASSQTLAGAGTDTQY	TRBJ2-3	TRBV4-1
ASSLTRSGRAVPYPQY	TRBJ2-3	TRBV7-3
AISESGGGTEAF	TRBJ1-1	TRBV10-3
ASSFIPTNEKLF	TRBJ1-4	TRBV5-1
ASSQAGSTEAF	TRBJ1-1	TRBV3-1/TRBV3-2
SVEDFILSYNEQF	TRBJ2-1	TRBV29-1
ASSPSRTGYEKLF	TRBJ1-4	TRBV18
ASSVQPSGGGTDTQY	TRBJ2-3	TRBV9
ASSKAGEAWGYEQY	TRBJ2-7	TRBV7-2
ASSIDINTGELF	TRBJ2-2	TRBV7-3
ASSYSRTVSSYEQY	TRBJ2-7	TRBV6-5
ASRRQGRGETQY	TRBJ2-5	TRBV3-1/TRBV3-2
ASSTTGLGEKLF	TRBJ1-4	TRBV5-6
ASSLSGYGQPQH	TRBJ1-5	TRBV28
AISRTGPASLNYGYT	TRBJ1-2	TRBV10-3
ASIPGRGDYT	TRBJ1-2	TRBV6-5
ASSFPGLNTGELF	TRBJ2-2	TRBV11-2
ASSYARLAGGSYEQY	TRBJ2-7	TRBV5-1
ASRLGQTNTEAF	TRBJ1-1	TRBV28
ASSSDSKNIQY	TRBJ2-4	TRBV28
ASSLDVRSDTQY	TRBJ2-3	TRBV11-2
SVDYQGGSEAF	TRBJ1-1	TRBV29-1
AITQGRGNNEQF	TRBJ2-1	TRBV10-3
ASSYGRVSQAF	TRBJ1-1	TRBV6-5
ASSLQGLDGYT	TRBJ1-2	TRBV28
ASSQGQMSYT	TRBJ1-2	TRBV12-3/TRBV12-4
ASSPFMSEAF	TRBJ1-1	TRBV4-2
ASSQLSGVSTDTQY	TRBJ2-3	TRBV3-1/TRBV3-2
ASSPGTVPYGYT	TRBJ1-2	TRBV28
ASSPDFSSGNTIY	TRBJ1-3	TRBV6-5
ASQGGKNSPLH	TRBJ1-6	TRBV2
ASSLPGQGSDEQF	TRBJ2-1	TRBV19
ASSRPGTVYEQY	TRBJ2-7	TRBV28
ASSFYLLAGEQY	TRBJ2-7	TRBV7-2
ATRRGTSGSYNEQF	TRBJ2-1	TRBV19
ASSKAPRTGDGMSNQPQH	TRBJ1-5	TRBV21-1
ASRSPGSTYEQY	TRBJ2-7	TRBV11-2
ASSGTSGIRGDTQY	TRBJ2-3	TRBV7-9
ASSPRTSGPPTQY	TRBJ2-3	TRBV7-9
ASSLEANRGRNTEAF	TRBJ1-1	TRBV7-2
ASARGSGANVLT	TRBJ2-6	TRBV7-3
ATSDSEVRQPQH	TRBJ1-5	TRBV24-1
ASRGGTGNYGYT	TRBJ1-2	TRBV27
ASSLVTLVTGTSRNIQY	TRBJ2-4	TRBV7-2
AISEFPGTLSGNTIY	TRBJ1-3	TRBV10-3
ASSQTGMNTEAF	TRBJ1-1	TRBV4-2
ASSDNRNEKLF	TRBJ1-4	TRBV28
ASRFRDRVNEKLF	TRBJ1-4	TRBV27
ASSLGQGSSYEQY	TRBJ2-7	TRBV7-3